This passage covers 27 T cell receptor beta chains from one sample sequenced in a study of PD-L1 blockade in urothelial cancer. Sequencing used immunoSEQ multiplex PCR; TCRdb keeps in-frame clones, though not all of them. The profile shows some 120,000 clones, about 88% of them singletons. Noted time point: pretreatment peripheral blood. Sequenced here: PBMCs, sampled around atezolizumab (anti-PD-L1) treatment. The receptors shown here come from a man aged 45-65 years with urothelial cancer.

The rearrangement joins TRBV5-4 to TRBJ2-7; 10 positions agree with TRBD2. With V trimmed by 4 bases and J by 5 bases, 15 bases remained unmatched. Germline V gene sequence: CDR1 SGHNT, CDR2 YYREEE (reference sequence). The CDR3 is 17 residues long. CDR3 amino acids: CASSPGLRAGGGDEQYF. CDR3 DNA sequence: TGTGCCAGCAGCCCCGGACTCAGAGCGGGAGGGGGGGACGAGCAGTACTTC. The entire variable domain, with the rest obtained from reference TRBV5-4 and TRBJ2-7, is as follows: ETGVTQSPTHLIKTRGQQVTLRCSSQSGHNTVSWYQQALGQGPQFIFQYYREEENGRGNFPPRFSGLQFPNYSSELNVNALELDDSALYLCASSPGLRAGGGDEQYFGPGTRLTVT.

The CDR3, as DNA: TGTGCCAGCAGCAGCGGGACGTTGGTATCACCCCTCCACTTT. Encoded protein: CASSSGTLVSPLHF. The rearrangement joins TRBV5-8 to TRBJ1-6; possibly TRBD1 for D (5 bases). The CDR3 runs to 14 residues. V lost 4 bases to trimming and J lost 10 bases, with 15 bases between them. The V gene's germline CDR1 is SGHTS and CDR2 YDEGEE.

V is TRBV15 and J is TRBJ2-1; 9 bases map to TRBD2. The CDR3 contains 16 residues. Trimming took 5 bases from V and 5 from J; bases not matched to a gene: 10. Per the germline V gene, CDR1 is LNHNV and CDR2 is YYDKDF (reference sequence). CDR3 region: CATSGGAGGPNNEQFF. In DNA form, the CDR3 reads TGTGCCACCAGCGGAGGGGCGGGAGGGCCAAACAATGAGCAGTTCTTC.

The V gene is TRBV15, the J gene TRBJ2-7; maybe TRBD1 (6 bases). Germline V gene lookup returns CDR1 LNHNV and CDR2 YYDKDF (reference sequence). The ends were cut back, 0 bases at V and 6 bases at J, with 15 bases in the middle. This CDR3 is 15 amino acids long. CDR3 sequence reads: CATSREVRGGFEQYF. CDR3 DNA: TGTGCCACCAGCAGAGAGGTCAGGGGCGGCTTCGAGCAGTACTTC. Based on the CDR3 plus reference TRBV15 and TRBJ2-7, the full variable domain is DAMVIQNPRYQVTQFGKPVTLSCSQTLNHNVMYWYQQKSSQAPKLLFHYYDKDFNNEADTPDNFQSRRPNTSFCFLDIRSPGLGDTAMYLCATSREVRGGFEQYFGPGTRLTVT.

This clone appeared a few times. This chain connects TRBV6-5 to TRBJ1-1; 7 nucleotides line up with TRBD1. Germline V gene data show CDR1 as MNHEY and CDR2 as SVGAGI. The CDR3 spans 16 residues. Losses at the gene ends were 4 bases for V and 1 base for J; bases not matched to a gene: 9. CDR3 region: CASSLGQRPRNTEAFF. CDR3 nucleotides: TGTGCCAGCAGTTTGGGACAGAGGCCCCGGAACACTGAAGCTTTCTTT.

The rearrangement links TRBV6-5 to TRBJ1-2; D unresolved. Germline V gene data show CDR1 as MNHEY and CDR2 as SVGAGI. V gave up 0 bases and J gave up 2 bases, with 10 bases separating them. This CDR3 has 15 residues. Here the CDR3 reads CASSYSRVGNYGYTF. CDR3 sequence (DNA): TGTGCCAGCAGTTACTCGAGGGTAGGGAACTATGGCTACACCTTC.

In DNA form, the CDR3 reads TGTGCCACCAGCAGAGAGAGCGGATCCTACAATGAGCAGTTCTTC. Translated: CATSRESGSYNEQFF. The rearrangement uses TRBV15 and TRBJ2-1, with a possible D match to TRBD2 (5 bases). V lost 0 bases and J lost 1, with 7 bases in between. Germline-derived CDR1 and CDR2 are LNHNV and YYDKDF (reference sequence). CDR3 length: 15 amino acids. The full variable domain, completed using reference TRBV15 and TRBJ2-1, is DAMVIQNPRYQVTQFGKPVTLSCSQTLNHNVMYWYQQKSSQAPKLLFHYYDKDFNNEADTPDNFQSRRPNTSFCFLDIRSPGLGDTAMYLCATSRESGSYNEQFFGPGTRLTVL.

On this clone itself: This sample also contains other DNA sequences that code for the same CDR3. The chain recombines TRBV7-9 with TRBJ2-1; D not certain. V was cut by 0 bases and J by 10 bases, with 4 bases left in between. The CDR3 covers 11 residues. The germline V gene encodes CDR1 SEHNR and CDR2 FQNEAQ (reference sequence). CDR3 amino acids: CASSLAREQFF. The CDR3 DNA follows: TGTGCCAGCAGCTTAGCCCGGGAGCAGTTCTTC.

The CDR3 DNA reads as TGTGCCAGCAGCGCCCCGGACAGGGGATCCTACGAGCAGTACTTC. Protein sequence: CASSAPDRGSYEQYF. The chain has TRBV11-2 and TRBJ2-7; 9 bases agree with TRBD1. Per the germline V gene, CDR1 is SGHAT and CDR2 is FQNNGV. V was clipped by 5 bases and J by 1 base; unmatched bases: 6. The CDR3 is made up of 15 amino acids. The entire variable domain, with the rest obtained from reference TRBV11-2 and TRBJ2-7, is as follows: EAGVAQSPRYKIIEKRQSVAFWCNPISGHATLYWYQQILGQGPKLLIQFQNNGVVDDSQLPKDRFSAERLKGVDSTLKIQPAKLEDSAVYLCASSAPDRGSYEQYFGPGTRLTVT.

The chain recombines TRBV18 with TRBJ2-5, with D tentatively TRBD2 (5 bases). Germline CDR1 KGHSH, CDR2 LQKENI. The CDR3 length is 15 residues. V was pared by 4 bases and J by 8 bases, with 20 bases between. CDR3 bases: TGTGCCAGCTCACTCTCGACTACAGCGAAGGAAACCCAGTACTTC. This sequence encodes CASSLSTTAKETQYF.

The V and J genes are TRBV7-2 and TRBJ2-3; D is unresolved. CDR1 SGHTA and CDR2 FQGNSA come from the germline V gene. CDR3 size: 12 residues. With 5 bases removed from V and 2 bases from J, the gap between germline ends came to 5 bases. The CDR3 spells CASSLFTDTQYF. The CDR3 DNA reads as TGTGCCAGCAGCCTCTTCACAGATACGCAGTATTTT.

This chain connects TRBV5-6 to TRBJ2-5; 9 bases map to TRBD1. The CDR3 has 15 residues. Germline values: CDR1 SGHDT, CDR2 YYEEEE. Unmatched junction bases numbered 4, after V lost 3 bases and J lost 1 base. The CDR3 region is CASSSGQGPQETQYF. Written as DNA, the CDR3 is TGTGCCAGCAGCTCCGGACAGGGGCCCCAAGAGACCCAGTACTTC. Filled out from reference TRBV5-6 and TRBJ2-5, the complete variable domain reads DAGVTQSPTHLIKTRGQQVTLRCSPKSGHDTVSWYQQALGQGPQFIFQYYEEEERQRGNFPDRFSGHQFPNYSSELNVNALLLGDSALYLCASSSGQGPQETQYFGPGTRLLVL.

CDR3 protein: CASSLIRGQGGYTF. The CDR3 coding sequence is TGCGCCAGCAGCCTAATCAGGGGGCAGGGTGGCTACACCTTC. The V and J genes are TRBV5-1 and TRBJ1-2; TRBD1 agrees at 8 bases. CDR1 SGHRS and CDR2 YFSETQ come from the germline V gene. The CDR3 is made up of 14 amino acids. V gave up 4 bases and J gave up 7 bases; unmatched junction bases: 9.

J is TRBJ1-1 and V is TRBV11-1; no clear D. The V gene's germline CDR1 is SGHAT and CDR2 FQDESV (reference sequence). Trimming removed 4 bases from V and 5 bases from J, with 17 bases in between. The CDR3 consists of 15 residues. CDR3 DNA: TGTGCCAGCAGCTGGAGGGATCGGGTGCGGACTGAAGCTTTCTTT. It encodes CASSWRDRVRTEAFF.

This clone was detected a few times. The CDR3 nucleotides are TGCAGCGGCGGCACAGATACGCAGTATTTT. Translation gives CSGGTDTQYF. The chain employs TRBV29-1 and TRBJ2-3, with D unresolved. The CDR3 runs to 10 residues. V was clipped by 7 bases and J by 1 base, with 3 bases between them. Germline V gene sequence: CDR1 SQVTM, CDR2 ANQGSEA.

The chain links TRBV10-3 to TRBJ1-1; TRBD1 is a possible D gene (6 bases). Germline values: CDR1 ENHRY, CDR2 SYGVKD. This CDR3 spans 15 amino acids. V lost 5 bases and J lost 5, with 18 bases in between. The CDR3 sequence: CAISTQTGSSTEAFF. The CDR3, as DNA: TGTGCCATCAGTACTCAAACAGGGTCGAGTACTGAAGCTTTCTTT.

V usage is TRBV28 and J usage is TRBJ1-1; TRBD1 matches at 7 bases. Losses at the gene ends were 6 bases for V and 5 bases for J; bases not matched to a gene: 6. CDR3 length equals 13 residues. Germline CDR1 MDHEN, CDR2 SYDVKM. CDR3 loop: CASSRQGETEAFF. Written as DNA, the CDR3 is TGTGCCAGCAGCCGACAGGGTGAGACTGAAGCTTTCTTT.

The chain employs TRBV30 and TRBJ2-7, with TRBD2 identical over 9 bases. Per the germline V gene, CDR1 is GTSNPN and CDR2 is SVGIG (reference sequence). The CDR3 length is 16 residues. Trimming took 5 bases from V and 6 from J; bases not matched to a gene: 17. The CDR3, as DNA: TGTGCCTGGTCGAACCGGGGCGGGAGGGCCTTCCTCGAGCAGTACTTC. Its translation: CAWSNRGGRAFLEQYF.

In this sample, this clone turned up once. This chain joins TRBV30 and TRBJ2-7, with 10 bases aligning to TRBD1. Germline lookup yields CDR1 GTSNPN and CDR2 SVGIG (reference sequence). The V gene end was trimmed by 3 bases and the J gene end by 3 bases; junction bases not matched to a gene: 5. This CDR3 is 14 amino acids long. The CDR3 loop is CAWRSGTGVYEQYF. The CDR3 bases are TGTGCCTGGAGAAGCGGGACAGGGGTCTACGAGCAGTACTTC.

The chain employs TRBV7-6 and TRBJ2-7, with D possibly being TRBD2 (5 bases). The germline CDR1 and CDR2 sequences are SGHVS and FNYEAQ. With 3 bases removed from V and 0 bases from J, the gap between germline ends came to 18 bases. The CDR3 runs 17 residues. CDR3: CASSFSGLTSTSYEQYF. The CDR3 DNA reads TGTGCCAGCAGCTTCTCCGGACTTACCTCGACCTCCTACGAGCAGTACTTC.

The V call is TRBV19, the J call TRBJ1-2, with D uncertain. The germline V and J ends were trimmed by 6 bases and 8 bases, with 25 bases remaining between them. The CDR3 sequence is 16 residues long. Germline lookup yields CDR1 LNHDA and CDR2 SQIVND (reference sequence). In DNA, the CDR3 is TGTGCCAGTAGCCCCCCCTCCGCCGGGTCTCTCAGAGGCTACACCTTC. This encodes CASSPPSAGSLRGYTF.

The sample holds many counts of this clone. This sample also contains other DNA sequences that code for the same CDR3. The chain recombines TRBV6-5 with TRBJ1-5; D remains unclear. Germline loops: CDR1 MNHEY, CDR2 SVGAGI. V lost 6 bases, J lost 4 bases, and 10 bases lay in between. The CDR3 has 13 residues. CDR3 protein: CASSLQQNQPQHF. CDR3 sequence (DNA): TGTGCCAGCAGCCTACAGCAAAATCAGCCCCAGCATTTT.

This clone was found once. This chain connects TRBV15 to TRBJ2-2; 8 bases agree with TRBD1. CDR1 and CDR2 from the germline V gene are LNHNV and YYDKDF (reference sequence). The trim removed 3 bases at V and 5 bases at J, leaving 5 bases unmatched. This CDR3 spans 15 amino acids. The CDR3 DNA follows: TGTGCCACCAGCAGCCAGGGGGCTGGGACCGGGGAGCTGTTTTTT. Translated, it gives CATSSQGAGTGELFF.

The CDR3 coding sequence is TGTGCCAGTAGTGCAACCGGGACTAGGGAATTCTTC. Amino acid sequence: CASSATGTREFF. This chain joins TRBV19 and TRBJ2-1, with 8 bases lining up with TRBD2. The CDR3 runs to 12 residues. V dropped 5 bases and J dropped 16; count of bases not matched to a gene: 10. The V gene's germline CDR1 is LNHDA and CDR2 SQIVND (reference sequence).

The rearrangement links TRBV30 to TRBJ1-1; 10 bases are a match to TRBD1. The CDR3 spans 14 residues. Germline CDR1 and CDR2: GTSNPN and SVGIG (reference sequence). V shed 4 bases and J 4 bases; nucleotides not matched to a gene: 6. CDR3 nucleotide sequence: TGTGCCTGGACTCGGGACAGGGGTGCCACTGAAGCTTTCTTT. Translating it yields CAWTRDRGATEAFF. Full variable domain (remainder filled in from reference TRBV30 and TRBJ1-1): SQTIHQWPATLVQPVGSPLSLECTVEGTSNPNLYWYRQAAGRGLQLLFYSVGIGQISSEVPQNLSASRPQDRQFILSSKKLLLSDSGFYLCAWTRDRGATEAFFGQGTRLTVV.

The V call is TRBV19, the J call TRBJ1-2; TRBD1 agrees at 11 bases. The CDR3 length is 15 residues. J gave up 3 bases and V 6 bases, and 6 bases lay outside the gene matches. Germline V gives CDR1 LNHDA, CDR2 SQIVND (reference sequence). In DNA, the CDR3 is TGTGCCAGTAGGAAACGGACAGGGGGCGACTATGGCTACACCTTC. This encodes CASRKRTGGDYGYTF.

The V gene is TRBV18, the J gene TRBJ2-1, with TRBD2 as a possible D gene (6 bases). This CDR3 has 17 amino acids. CDR1 is KGHSH, CDR2 LQKENI, per germline. The V end lost 0 bases, the J end lost 8 bases, and 20 bases lay between the germline ends. The CDR3 coding sequence is TGTGCCAGCTCACCACCCAATGTACTGGAGGGCAGGGATGAGCAGTTCTTC. Amino acid sequence: CASSPPNVLEGRDEQFF.